The entry below describes one T cell receptor (beta chain). Here immunoSEQ multiplex PCR was the method, and the copy in TCRdb shows in-frame clones only, minus some. This sample has around 200,000 clones, with 85% to 90% found just once. These data originate in a study of T cell responses to AZD1222 COVID-19 vaccine. The CDR3 runs to 14 residues. Germline values: CDR1 MNHEY, CDR2 SMNVEV (reference sequence). Germline trimming cut 5 bases from V and 9 bases from J; bases unmatched to any gene: 8. The starting material was peripheral blood, obtained on day 0 of AZD1222 vaccination. The clonotype originates from an adult in good health. The V gene is TRBV27, the J gene TRBJ2-2; 8 positions match TRBD1. CDR3 in amino acids: CASSPLDRGRELFF. CDR3 nucleotide sequence: TGTGCCAGCAGTCCCCTAGACAGGGGCCGGGAGCTGTTTTTT.